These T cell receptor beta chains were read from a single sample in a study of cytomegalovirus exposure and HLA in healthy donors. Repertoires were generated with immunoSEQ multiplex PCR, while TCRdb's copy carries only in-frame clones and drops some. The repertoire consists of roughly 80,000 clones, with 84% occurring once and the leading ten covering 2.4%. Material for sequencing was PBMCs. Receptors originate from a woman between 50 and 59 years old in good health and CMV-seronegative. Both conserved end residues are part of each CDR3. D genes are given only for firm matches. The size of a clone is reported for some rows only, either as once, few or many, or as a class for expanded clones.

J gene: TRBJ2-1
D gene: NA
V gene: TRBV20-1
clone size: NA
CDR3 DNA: TGCAGTGCGACACAGGGAAATGAGCAGTTCTTC
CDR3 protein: CSATQGNEQFF

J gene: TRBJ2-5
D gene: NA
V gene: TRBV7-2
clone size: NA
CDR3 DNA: TGTGCCAGCAGCTTAGTAGGCCCCCCTAGAGGGGAGACCCAGTACTTC
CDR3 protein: CASSLVGPPRGETQYF

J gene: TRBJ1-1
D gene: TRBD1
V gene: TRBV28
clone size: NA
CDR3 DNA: TGTGCCAGCAGTTCCAGGGACAGGGGATTAGCTTTCTTT
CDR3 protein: CASSSRDRGLAFF

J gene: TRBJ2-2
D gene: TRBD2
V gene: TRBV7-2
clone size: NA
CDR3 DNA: TGTGCCAGCAGCTTACGGGGTGGACTAGCGGGGATCACCGGGGAGCTGTTTTTT
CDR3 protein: CASSLRGGLAGITGELFF

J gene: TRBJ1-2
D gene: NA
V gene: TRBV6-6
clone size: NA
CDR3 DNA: TGTGCCAGCAGTTCGGGCAGGGGCTATGGCTACACCTTC
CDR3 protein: CASSSGRGYGYTF

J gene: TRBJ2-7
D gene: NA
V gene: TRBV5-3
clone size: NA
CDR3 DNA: TGTGCCAGAAGCTCCCAAATTTACGAGCAGTACTTC
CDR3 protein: CARSSQIYEQYF

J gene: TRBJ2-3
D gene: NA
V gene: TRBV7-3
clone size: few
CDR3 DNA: TGTGCCAGCAGCTCCACTGGTAGCACAGATACGCAGTATTTT
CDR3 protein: CASSSTGSTDTQYF

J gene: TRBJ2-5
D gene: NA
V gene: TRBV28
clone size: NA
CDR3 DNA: TGTGCCAGCTTCGAATCCGGGAAAGCTCAAGAGACCCAGTACTTC
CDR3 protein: CASFESGKAQETQYF

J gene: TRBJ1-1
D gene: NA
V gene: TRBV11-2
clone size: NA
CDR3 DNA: TGTGCCAGCAGCTCCATGAACACTGAAGCTTTCTTT
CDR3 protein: CASSSMNTEAFF

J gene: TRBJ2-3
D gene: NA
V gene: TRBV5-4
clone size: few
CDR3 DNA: TGTGCCAGCATTAGGACTCCTACTAGCACAGATACGCAGTATTTT
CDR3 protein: CASIRTPTSTDTQYF